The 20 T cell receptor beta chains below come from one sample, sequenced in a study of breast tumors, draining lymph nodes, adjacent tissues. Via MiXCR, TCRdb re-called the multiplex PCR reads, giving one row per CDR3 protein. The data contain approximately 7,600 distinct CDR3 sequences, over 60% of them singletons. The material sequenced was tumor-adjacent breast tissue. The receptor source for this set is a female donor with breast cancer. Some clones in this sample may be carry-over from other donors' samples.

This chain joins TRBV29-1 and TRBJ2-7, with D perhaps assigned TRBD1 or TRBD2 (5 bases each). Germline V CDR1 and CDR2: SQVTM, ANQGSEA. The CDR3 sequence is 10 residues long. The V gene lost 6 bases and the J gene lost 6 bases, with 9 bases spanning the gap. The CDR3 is CSVGTAEQYF. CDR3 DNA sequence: TGCAGCGTCGGGACGGCCGAGCAGTACTTC.

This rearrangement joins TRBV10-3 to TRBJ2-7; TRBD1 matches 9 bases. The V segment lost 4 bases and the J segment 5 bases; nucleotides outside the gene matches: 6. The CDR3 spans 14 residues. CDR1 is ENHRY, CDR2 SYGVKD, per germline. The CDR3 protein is CAISAGTGSNEQYF. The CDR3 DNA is TGTGCCATCAGTGCCGGGACAGGGTCAAACGAGCAGTACTTC.

The CDR3 reads CASRTSGTSDHNEQFF. Here the CDR3 DNA reads TGTGCCAGCAGAACATCCGGGACTAGCGACCACAATGAGCAGTTCTTC. The J gene is TRBJ2-1, the V gene TRBV5-4; TRBD2 aligns across 10 bases. After removal of 5 bases from V and 5 bases from J, the junction contained 10 bases not matched to a gene. Germline V gives CDR1 SGHNT, CDR2 YYREEE (reference sequence). The CDR3 has 16 amino acids.

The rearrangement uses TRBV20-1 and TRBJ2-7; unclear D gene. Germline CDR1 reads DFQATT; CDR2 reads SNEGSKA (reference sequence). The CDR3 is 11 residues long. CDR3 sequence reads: CGVRPLWEQYF. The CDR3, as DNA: TGCGGTGTCAGACCTTTATGGGAGCAGTACTTC.

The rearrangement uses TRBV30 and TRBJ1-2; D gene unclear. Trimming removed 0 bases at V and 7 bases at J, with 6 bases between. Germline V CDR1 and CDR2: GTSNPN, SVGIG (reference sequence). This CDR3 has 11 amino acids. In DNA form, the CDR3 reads TGTGCCTGGAGTGTATCCCTTGGCTACACCTTC. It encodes CAWSVSLGYTF.

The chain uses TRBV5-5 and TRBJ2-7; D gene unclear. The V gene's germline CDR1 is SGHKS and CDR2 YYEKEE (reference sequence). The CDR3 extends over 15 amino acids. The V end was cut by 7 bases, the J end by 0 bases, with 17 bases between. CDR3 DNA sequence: TGTGCCAGCCAGCAGTGGAGCCCCAGCTCCTACGAGCAGTACTTC. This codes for CASQQWSPSSYEQYF.

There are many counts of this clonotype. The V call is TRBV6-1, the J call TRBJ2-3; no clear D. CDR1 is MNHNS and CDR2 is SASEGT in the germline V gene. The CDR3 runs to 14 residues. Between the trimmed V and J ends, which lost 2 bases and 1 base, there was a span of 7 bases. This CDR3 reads CASSEYPGTDTQYF. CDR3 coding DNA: TGTGCCAGCAGTGAATACCCAGGCACAGATACGCAGTATTTT.

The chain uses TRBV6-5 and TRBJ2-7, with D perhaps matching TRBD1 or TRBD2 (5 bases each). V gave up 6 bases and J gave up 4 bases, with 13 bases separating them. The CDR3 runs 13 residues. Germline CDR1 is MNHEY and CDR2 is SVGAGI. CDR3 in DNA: TGTGCCAGCAGCCGTGGGGGTCGATACGAGCAGTACTTC. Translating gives CASSRGGRYEQYF.

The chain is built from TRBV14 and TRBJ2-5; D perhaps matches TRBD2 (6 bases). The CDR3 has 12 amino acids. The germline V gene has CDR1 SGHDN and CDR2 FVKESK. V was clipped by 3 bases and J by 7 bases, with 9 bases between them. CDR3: CASSQSGWTQYF. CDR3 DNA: TGTGCCAGCAGCCAGAGCGGGTGGACCCAGTACTTC.

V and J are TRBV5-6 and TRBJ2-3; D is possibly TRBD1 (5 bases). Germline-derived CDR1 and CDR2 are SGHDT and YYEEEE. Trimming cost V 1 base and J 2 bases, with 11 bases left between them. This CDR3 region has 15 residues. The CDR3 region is CASSLLGANTDTQYF. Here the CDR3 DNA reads TGTGCCAGCAGCTTGCTTGGGGCCAACACAGATACGCAGTATTTT.

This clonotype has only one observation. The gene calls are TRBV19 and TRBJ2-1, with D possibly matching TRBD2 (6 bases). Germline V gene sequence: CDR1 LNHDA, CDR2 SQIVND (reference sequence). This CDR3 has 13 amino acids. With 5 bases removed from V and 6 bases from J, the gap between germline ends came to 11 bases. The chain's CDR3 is CASSVTRFNEQFF. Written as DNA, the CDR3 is TGTGCCAGTAGTGTGACTAGGTTCAATGAGCAGTTCTTC. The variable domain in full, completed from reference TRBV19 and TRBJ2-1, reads DGGITQSPKYLFRKEGQNVTLSCEQNLNHDAMYWYRQDPGQGLRLIYYSQIVNDFQKGDIAEGYSVSREKKESFPLTVTSAQKNPTAFYLCASSVTRFNEQFFGPGTRLTVL.

The CDR3 sequence is CSARGQNTDTQYF. In DNA, the CDR3 is TGCAGTGCTAGGGGACAGAACACAGATACGCAGTATTTT. The chain employs TRBV20-1 and TRBJ2-3; TRBD1 matches at 7 bases. With V trimmed by 3 bases and J by 2 bases, 2 bases remained unmatched. The CDR3 length is 13 residues. Germline CDR1 and CDR2: DFQATT and SNEGSKA (reference sequence).

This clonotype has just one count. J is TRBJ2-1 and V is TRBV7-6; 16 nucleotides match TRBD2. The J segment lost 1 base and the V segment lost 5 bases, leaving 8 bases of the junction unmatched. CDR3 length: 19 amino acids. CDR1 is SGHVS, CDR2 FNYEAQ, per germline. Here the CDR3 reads CASSPGTSGGARSYNEQFF. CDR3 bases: TGTGCCAGCAGCCCCGGGACTAGCGGGGGGGCTCGGTCCTACAATGAGCAGTTCTTC.

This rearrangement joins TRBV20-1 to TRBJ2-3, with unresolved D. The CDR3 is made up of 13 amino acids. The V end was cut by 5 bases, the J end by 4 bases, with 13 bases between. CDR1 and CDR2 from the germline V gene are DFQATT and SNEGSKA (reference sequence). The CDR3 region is CSAYRRVADTQYF. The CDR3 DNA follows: TGCAGTGCTTACCGACGGGTAGCAGATACGCAGTATTTT.

The CDR3 coding sequence is TGCAGCGTCCAGGACAGGATAGGAAAACTGTTTTTT. Translating it yields CSVQDRIGKLFF. The chain is built from TRBV29-1 and TRBJ1-4; TRBD1 matches at 7 bases. The CDR3 runs 12 residues. The V gene end was trimmed by 6 bases and the J gene end by 10 bases; junction bases not matched to a gene: 8. CDR1 is SQVTM and CDR2 is ANQGSEA in the germline V gene.

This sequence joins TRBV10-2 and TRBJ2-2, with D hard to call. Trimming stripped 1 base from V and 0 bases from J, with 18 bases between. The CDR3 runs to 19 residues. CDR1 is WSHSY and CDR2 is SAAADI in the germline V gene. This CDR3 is CASSEWVSPFRTNTGELFF. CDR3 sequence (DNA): TGCGCCAGCAGTGAGTGGGTCAGCCCGTTCCGAACGAACACCGGGGAGCTGTTTTTT.

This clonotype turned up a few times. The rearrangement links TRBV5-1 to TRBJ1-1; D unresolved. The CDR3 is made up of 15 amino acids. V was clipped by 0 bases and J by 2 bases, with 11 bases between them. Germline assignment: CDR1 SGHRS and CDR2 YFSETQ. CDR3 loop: CASSLVPGTNTEAFF. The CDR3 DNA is TGCGCCAGCAGCTTGGTCCCGGGAACTAACACTGAAGCTTTCTTT.

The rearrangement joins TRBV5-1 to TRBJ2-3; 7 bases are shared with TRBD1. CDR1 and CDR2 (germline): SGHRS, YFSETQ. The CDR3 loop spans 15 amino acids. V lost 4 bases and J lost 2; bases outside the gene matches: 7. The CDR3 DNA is TGCGCCAGCAGCCTCGGGACAGAATACACAGATACGCAGTATTTT. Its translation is CASSLGTEYTDTQYF.

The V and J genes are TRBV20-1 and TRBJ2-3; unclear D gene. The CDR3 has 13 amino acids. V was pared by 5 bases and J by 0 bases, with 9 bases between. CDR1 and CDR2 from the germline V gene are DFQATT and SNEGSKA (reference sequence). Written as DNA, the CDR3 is TGCAGTGCTGGGTTCCCTAGCACAGATACGCAGTATTTT. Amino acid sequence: CSAGFPSTDTQYF.

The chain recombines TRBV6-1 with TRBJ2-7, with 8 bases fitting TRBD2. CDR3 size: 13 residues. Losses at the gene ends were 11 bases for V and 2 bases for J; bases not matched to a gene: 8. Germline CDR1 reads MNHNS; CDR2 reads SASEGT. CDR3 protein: CAAGELAAYEQYF. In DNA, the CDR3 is TGTGCCGCCGGGGAACTAGCGGCCTACGAGCAGTACTTC.